A single sample gave rise to the 6 T cell receptor beta chains below, sequenced in a study of cytomegalovirus exposure and HLA in healthy donors. The PCR made use of 60 Vbeta and 13 Jbeta primers. Using immunoSEQ multiplex PCR, the repertoire was profiled, and TCRdb retains in-frame clones only, with some absent. The repertoire holds approximately 85,000 clones, with less than 65% as singletons. The sample taken for sequencing was PBMCs. The receptor set was obtained from a woman between 25 and 40 years old in good health and CMV-seropositive.

The chain recombines TRBV5-5 with TRBJ2-1; 9 bases fit TRBD2. The CDR3 loop spans 15 amino acids. CDR1 and CDR2 (germline): SGHKS, YYEKEE (reference sequence). Trimming removed 0 bases from V and 3 bases from J; junction bases left unmatched: 1. The DNA for the CDR3 is TGTGCCAGCAGCTTGGGACTAGCGGACTACAATGAGCAGTTCTTC. Protein sequence: CASSLGLADYNEQFF.

CDR3 in amino acids: CASMMGLAGGANTGELFF. In DNA, the CDR3 is TGTGCCAGTATGATGGGGCTAGCGGGGGGTGCGAACACCGGGGAGCTGTTTTTT. The chain joins TRBV19 to TRBJ2-2; 11 bases align to TRBD2. The length of the CDR3 is 18 residues. CDR1 LNHDA and CDR2 SQIVND come from the germline V gene (reference sequence). V lost 7 bases to trimming and J lost 0 bases; unmatched junction nucleotides: 10. Full variable domain (remainder filled in from reference TRBV19 and TRBJ2-2): DGGITQSPKYLFRKEGQNVTLSCEQNLNHDAMYWYRQDPGQGLRLIYYSQIVNDFQKGDIAEGYSVSREKKESFPLTVTSAQKNPTAFYLCASMMGLAGGANTGELFFGEGSRLTVL.

J is TRBJ1-1 and V is TRBV18; D gene uncertain. V gave up 0 bases and J gave up 1 base, with 6 bases separating them. The CDR3 sequence is 14 residues long. Per the germline V gene, CDR1 is KGHSH and CDR2 is LQKENI. CDR3 amino acids: CASSPPRPNTEAFF. CDR3 in DNA: TGTGCCAGCTCACCACCGCGCCCGAACACTGAAGCTTTCTTT.

The rearrangement links TRBV10-3 to TRBJ2-4, with TRBD2 matching 9 bases. Germline-derived CDR1 and CDR2 are ENHRY and SYGVKD. J lost 0 bases, V lost 0 bases, and 6 bases had no gene match. The length of the CDR3 is 18 residues. As DNA, the CDR3 is TGTGCCATCAGTGAGTCGGCTAGCGGGGTCGTAGCCAAAAACATTCAGTACTTC. Translation: CAISESASGVVAKNIQYF.

This clone was found a few times. V gene TRBV18 combines with J gene TRBJ1-4; D unresolved. The CDR3 has 15 residues. Between the trimmed V and J ends, which lost 0 bases and 6 bases, there was a span of 11 bases. CDR1 and CDR2 from the germline V gene are KGHSH and LQKENI. Here the CDR3 reads CASSPPGRLHEKLFF. CDR3 bases: TGTGCCAGCTCACCACCTGGCAGGCTACATGAAAAACTGTTTTTT.

This chain uses TRBV19 with TRBJ2-5; the match to TRBD1 covers 10 bases. Germline-derived CDR1 and CDR2 are LNHDA and SQIVND (reference sequence). This CDR3 region has 15 residues. With V trimmed by 5 bases and J by 4 bases, 7 bases remained unmatched. The CDR3 sequence is CASSPGTGVVETQYF. The CDR3 DNA follows: TGTGCCAGTAGTCCGGGGACAGGGGTTGTAGAGACCCAGTACTTC.